The source of this T cell receptor (beta chain) is a study of cytomegalovirus exposure and HLA in healthy donors (dated by TCRdb to 2015 to 2018). Regarding the complete study: An earlier analysis of more than 550 of the donors reported approximately 280 Gb of sequence data and 100 million to 120 million unique TCR beta sequences obtained from roughly 180 million T cells. An early release that covered some 630 HLA-typed donors contained around 300 gigabases of sequencing data and tens of millions of unique TCR sequences. Of the 300 to 450 genotyped donors, approximately 81% were placed in the genetic ancestry cluster associated with self-reported Caucasian donors. The study aimed to test whether signatures of past pathogen exposure could be identified by cataloging public T cell receptors. The study profiled the T cell repertoires of 666 subjects by immunosequencing and related them to cytomegalovirus serostatus. In addition to the first cohort of about 650 subjects, a separate validation cohort of 120 different subjects was used. To predict cytomegalovirus infection status, the study combined high-throughput TCR immunosequencing, statistical association of individual TCRs with disease status, and machine learning. A later analysis re-examined previously published TCR beta repertoires from more than 550 donors and added high-resolution HLA genotyping to investigate patterns of TCR occurrence. In the later analysis, no new phenotypic data were used to find candidate immune exposures; instead, reliance was placed on TCR beta sequences and their occurrence across donors. To decide whether each TCR beta V gene segment behaved as functional or pseudogenic, an earlier analysis of some 570 of the donors relied on high-throughput TCR beta sequencing. Donor age, sex, ethnicity and CMV serostatus were compiled alongside the repertoire data. Genome-wide SNP genotypes for about three fifths of the roughly 670 donors were used in a later genetic analysis, which treated that subset as a discovery cohort. Every discovery cohort repertoire had been produced on one sequencing platform. Both class I and class II loci were covered by HLA typing, at four-digit resolution. The number of typed donors differed by locus: about 629-630 for A, B, C, DRB1 and DQB1; some 540 for DQA1; roughly 600 for DPA1; and around 450 for DPB1. About 5 DR-DQ haplotypes were handled as single units for association and clustering, since linkage in the cohort was strong. Among about 360 genotyped donors of the cohort, an average of around 240,000 unique TCR beta nucleotide sequences were sequenced per donor, around 20% of them non-productive. What the authors observed across the whole study: A few of the identified cytomegalovirus-associated TCR beta chains were confirmed in vitro to be specific for cytomegalovirus antigens. According to a later analysis, TCR association rates differed among HLA loci, with DRB1 alleles showing the most associated TCRs and HLA-C alleles showing the fewest. In a later analysis, around 15,000 TCR beta sequences were associated with specific HLA alleles at a false discovery rate of 0.05. A total of 164 TCR beta chains were listed by the study as associated with cytomegalovirus. Most TCR sequences were observed very rarely across donors, whereas some public TCRs were present in many individuals. An association between a missense DCLRE1C variant and V-gene and J-gene trimming of TCR beta chains was found in a later genetic analysis and replicated in an independent cohort. The cohort was sequenced for TCR beta chains only, and without alpha or paired-chain data the features that could be detected were limited. A further reported finding was that TCR beta sequences accurately predicted the HLA-A and HLA-B alleles for most subjects in the first cohort. HLA typing was unavailable for some donors at each locus, so association tests used only the typed subset. A later analysis reported that several top co-occurrence clusters appeared linked to parvovirus B19, influenza, CMV and Epstein-Barr virus. CMV serostatus was the only immune exposure information available for the cohort. In a later analysis, HLA-associated TCR beta chains were found to be more clonally expanded and to have lower generation probabilities than equally common non-associated chains. Correlated functional status among segregating V segments might reflect linkage disequilibrium, but an unknown experimental factor could not be ruled out. A cluster of highly shared sequence variants was judged likely to represent a technical artifact of the sequencing pipeline. Because counts were too low, some 16 rarely observed V segments, including chromosome 9 orphons, were excluded from the earlier analysis of 587 of the donors. The authors suggested that the approach could potentially be generalized to other disease states and immunological phenotypes. Assigning TCR associations to individual alleles was difficult when HLA alleles, especially DR and DQ, strongly co-occurred. Some IMGT-functional V segments, including TRBV6-2 and TRBV6-3, could not be distinguished by the 87-base-pair reads and were therefore excluded. The classifier was reported to diagnose cytomegalovirus status with high specificity and sensitivity in both the original and validation cohorts. In a later genetic analysis, fewer N-insertions in productive TCRs were reported among donors in an Asian-associated ancestry cluster than the roughly 640-donor mean. In an earlier analysis of about 540 of the donors, most TCR beta V segments were observed in productive rearrangements about 90% or about 30% of the time, broadly matching IMGT annotations. A later analysis found that most CMV-associated TCR beta chains appeared HLA-restricted, with HLA associations seemingly driven largely by CMV exposure. Roughly uniform sequencing depth across donors was assumed in presence/absence analyses, although this assumption may not hold.

With respect to this clone: It has no known antigen specificity. The input lacks base qualities; no much larger clone sits a single base away.

Libraries were constructed by the immunoSEQ multiplex PCR assay. The multiplex PCR relied on a mix of 60 forward primers for TCR Vbeta segments and 13 reverse primers for TCR Jbeta segments. Amplification of the CDR3 region of rearranged TCR beta genes was performed with a multiplex PCR assay on genomic DNA. The amplified TCR beta libraries were sequenced on the Illumina HiSeq System as 87-base-pair reads. Turning to the authors' computational methods: A later analysis tallied tens of millions of unique TCR beta chains across the 700 or so repertoires, and some 10 million of those chains were shared by two or more donors. A nearest-neighbor algorithm error-corrected the raw reads and collapsed the reads into unique sequences, merging closely related sequences to remove PCR and sequencing errors. Alignment of CDR3 sequences to IMGT reference sequences was used to assign V, D and J gene segments. Each retained sequence needed at least a six-nucleotide match to both a V gene segment and a J gene segment. Rearrangements were called productive when the CDR3 lacked stop codons and stayed in frame with V and J; all others were non-productive. CDR3 was defined by IMGT convention, running from the second conserved V-encoded cysteine to the conserved J-encoded phenylalanine. The earlier analysis of approximately 590 of the donors excluded any sequence lacking an unambiguous match to a single V gene segment. An earlier analysis of fewer than 750 of the donors called V segments functional above 56.7% productive rearrangements and segregating when the between-donor standard deviation exceeded 5%. A statistical classification framework was developed to diagnose cytomegalovirus status using the catalog of TCR beta chain sequences. V and J gene assignment, in a later analysis, came from comparing TCR nucleotide sequences with IMGT/GENE-DB human TR gene sequences. Using the TCRdist pipeline, a later analysis assigned CDR3 sequences along with most-parsimonious VDJ recombination scenarios. In a later analysis, every TCR beta chain was defined by the combination of its CDR3 amino acid sequence and its V-gene family, and reads without a unique V-gene family were dropped. As a way to deal with suspected cross-contamination and a sequencing artifact, a later analysis dropped 500 to 700 nucleotide sequences that were highly shared and had low generation probability. For each public chain, a later analysis derived a clonal expansion index from normalized ranks of inferred template counts within each repertoire. A later analysis computed generation probabilities with a VDJ recombination model fitted to out-of-frame rearrangements, and checked the results against IGoR. In a later analysis, hypergeometric tests were used to score TCR-TCR, TCR-HLA and TCR-CMV co-occurrence, with a repertoire-size bias correction applied to TCR pairs. A later analysis estimated false discovery rates by permuting HLA or CMV assignments 20 times. In a later analysis, co-occurring TCRs were grouped with DBSCAN, and TCRdist sequence similarity was added when clustering was performed within HLA-allele-positive subsets. Co-occurrence clustering excluded repertoires with fewer than 30,000 or more than 120,000 public chains, plus five with anomalous nucleotide sharing. Held by TCRdb, this immuneACCESS table contains in-frame sequences only and omits some clones. Under half of the omission traces to an unresolved V gene where checked; the cause of the rest is unknown. The V and J calls and clone size were taken over from that table, and D and trimming were inferred from the DNA. The sample table shows around 80,000 clones, and approximately 60% are seen once. Roughly 4.5% of the sample goes to the ten largest clones.

The cohort comprised some 730 healthy bone marrow donors. At the time of sampling, every cohort member was nominally healthy, though immune exposures that went unrecorded were likely present. The donor was CMV seropositive and belonged to the group of about 290 seropositive cohort members. A peripheral blood sample was collected from each donor, and TCR beta sequencing was performed on peripheral blood mononuclear cells. The Qiagen DNeasy Blood Extraction Kit was used to extract genomic DNA from the blood cell samples. Trimming takes 1 base off V and 9 bases off J; junction bases not matched to a gene: 11. The germline V gene encodes CDR1 SGHAT and CDR2 FQNNGV. The CDR3 spans 15 residues, from the cysteine through the phenylalanine. CDR3 DNA only is kept here, 45 bases in frame from base 1.

The chain employs TRBV11-2 and TRBJ2-5, and TRBD2 aligns with 7 junction nucleotides. Sample: PBMCs. This sequence was found in a male donor in good health and CMV-seropositive. The DNA is as follows: TGTGCCAGCAGCTTAGCGGGGGGTTCCGTTAGGGCCCAGTACTTC. It specifies CASSLAGGSVRAQYF.